This T cell receptor (beta chain) comes out of a study of metastatic and nonmetastatic thyroid tumors. CDR3 length: 16 residues. Trimming removed 6 bases from V and 3 bases from J, with 17 bases in between. All patients were treatment-naive before thyroid surgery. TCRdb re-called the PCR reads with MiXCR. The table shows over 9,500 clones, with roughly 29% occurring only once. The sequence came from a male donor with papillary thyroid cancer or a benign thyroid nodule (not recorded which). Some clones in this sample may be carry-over from other donors' samples. This chain uses TRBV12-3 or TRBV12-4 with TRBJ2-2; D not certain. The source material was tumor tissue. This CDR3 reads CASSIGTETHTGELFF. DNA for the CDR3: TGTGCCAGCAGCATCGGAACTGAGACGCACACCGGGGAGCTGTTTTTT.